This T cell receptor (beta chain) was obtained from a study of blood T cell repertoires in COVID-19. In the source study's methods: Reference gene primer amplification in the assay estimated nucleated cell counts. TCRdb's copy holds only in-frame clones and misses some; the assay was immunoSEQ multiplex PCR. The V and J calls and clone size come from that table; D and trimming were worked out from the DNA. The repertoire consists of roughly 160,000 clones, with 74% occurring once and the leading ten covering 2.5% to 3%. This clone was picked up one time. This sequence was found in a woman of 80 years or more with acute or convalescent COVID-19. Sequencing was performed on peripheral blood.

CDR3: CASSYQTDTEFYEQYF. The DNA of the CDR3 is TGCGCCAGCAGCTATCAAACGGACACCGAGTTCTACGAGCAGTACTTC. The chain carries TRBV5-1 and TRBJ2-7; possible D gene TRBD1, 5 bases. This CDR3 region has 16 residues. V gave up 3 bases and J gave up 3 bases, with 19 bases separating them. Germline assignment: CDR1 SGHRS and CDR2 YFSETQ.